This is a list of T cell receptor beta chains from one sample in a study of vaccination effects on CD4 cells after COVID-19. These receptors are not linked to any known antigen. This table comes from immunoSEQ multiplex PCR, and its TCRdb copy is limited to in-frame clones, with some not included. The data contain around 68,000 clones, 80% of them seen just once; the ten biggest clones take up 10% to 15%. The input for sequencing was CD4+ T cells from PBMCs cultured with SARS-CoV-2 spike peptides, taken before COVID-19 vaccination. The origin of the receptors is a human donor who received a COVID-19 vaccine. The conserved cysteine and the conserved F or W are not part of the CDR3 here.

j_call: TRBJ1-6
v_call: TRBV10-3
cdr3_aa: AISEWGDRNNSPLH

j_call: TRBJ2-5
v_call: TRBV3-1/TRBV3-2
cdr3_aa: ASSLQGQGGTQY

j_call: TRBJ1-1
v_call: TRBV25-1
cdr3_aa: ASSRTGGYTEAF

j_call: TRBJ1-3
v_call: TRBV11-3
cdr3_aa: ASSKRGRIIGNTIY

j_call: TRBJ1-2
v_call: TRBV6-5
cdr3_aa: ASTWDRRYGYT

j_call: TRBJ2-2
v_call: TRBV12-3/TRBV12-4
cdr3_aa: ASSFRETGELF

j_call: TRBJ1-6
v_call: TRBV6-5
cdr3_aa: ASRKRGFAPLH

j_call: TRBJ2-3
v_call: TRBV11-2
cdr3_aa: ASSPRVGPNNTQY

j_call: TRBJ1-4
v_call: TRBV5-1
cdr3_aa: ASSETATNEKLF

j_call: TRBJ1-1
v_call: TRBV30
cdr3_aa: AWSVFALDRQCF

j_call: TRBJ1-5
v_call: TRBV11-2
cdr3_aa: ASSPLGGSNQPQH

j_call: TRBJ1-2
v_call: TRBV10-1
cdr3_aa: ASSADRNYGYT

j_call: TRBJ2-2
v_call: TRBV5-1
cdr3_aa: ASKAALNTGELF

j_call: TRBJ2-5
v_call: TRBV14
cdr3_aa: ASSQPTGPAETQY

j_call: TRBJ1-5
v_call: TRBV28
cdr3_aa: ASSGVSTSDQPQH

j_call: TRBJ1-5
v_call: TRBV7-7
cdr3_aa: ASSYKAAGNCQPQH

j_call: TRBJ1-4
v_call: TRBV27
cdr3_aa: ASSLLGATNEKLF

j_call: TRBJ1-5
v_call: TRBV28
cdr3_aa: ASSFGSRGEQPQH

j_call: TRBJ1-2
v_call: TRBV7-9
cdr3_aa: ASSSGQPERSYT

j_call: TRBJ1-1
v_call: TRBV2
cdr3_aa: ASTGQAMNTEAF

j_call: TRBJ2-3
v_call: TRBV3-1/TRBV3-2
cdr3_aa: ASSPYRDTQY

j_call: TRBJ2-3
v_call: TRBV5-1
cdr3_aa: ASSPDFSSAQY

j_call: TRBJ1-2
v_call: TRBV24-1
cdr3_aa: ATSDAGTGGSYGYT

j_call: TRBJ2-5
v_call: TRBV3-1/TRBV3-2
cdr3_aa: ASSHQGARETQY

j_call: TRBJ1-1
v_call: TRBV6-5
cdr3_aa: ASIRDRGHTEAF

j_call: TRBJ2-3
v_call: TRBV14
cdr3_aa: ASSQAGPRGTQY

j_call: TRBJ1-2
v_call: TRBV28
cdr3_aa: ASSPTGVRGYT

j_call: TRBJ2-3
v_call: TRBV19
cdr3_aa: ASRRRVGGTDTQY

j_call: TRBJ2-3
v_call: TRBV4-1
cdr3_aa: ASTLKFLGTNDTQY

j_call: TRBJ2-2
v_call: TRBV4-1
cdr3_aa: ASSQSGLAGVTGELF

j_call: TRBJ1-6
v_call: TRBV3-1/TRBV3-2
cdr3_aa: ASSLSYSPLH

j_call: TRBJ1-6
v_call: TRBV9
cdr3_aa: ASSGSSPALRDSPLH

j_call: TRBJ2-5
v_call: TRBV6-4
cdr3_aa: ASTQGRDSQETQY

j_call: TRBJ1-1
v_call: TRBV30
cdr3_aa: AWRGRGEAF

j_call: TRBJ2-3
v_call: TRBV24-1
cdr3_aa: ATRSSETDTQY

j_call: TRBJ1-1
v_call: TRBV19
cdr3_aa: ASSTVRGTEAF

j_call: TRBJ1-6
v_call: TRBV6-2/TRBV6-3
cdr3_aa: ASSYSTPRGALH

j_call: TRBJ1-5
v_call: TRBV19
cdr3_aa: ASSILGYGNQPQH

j_call: TRBJ2-5
v_call: TRBV24-1
cdr3_aa: ATSDLTGGMQTQY

j_call: TRBJ2-5
v_call: TRBV18
cdr3_aa: ASSPLGETQY

j_call: TRBJ1-1
v_call: TRBV28
cdr3_aa: ASSNEIWKDTEAF

j_call: TRBJ1-1
v_call: TRBV5-1
cdr3_aa: ASSQSGGGSEAF